Sequencing of this TCR beta chain was carried out in a study of T-cell reconstitution after alpha-beta-depleted transplantation in children. Study-level results: Hyperexpanded clones declined; after one year, newly produced T cells mostly supplied diversity. Reportedly, only several hundred clones from non-depleted graft cells drove alpha-beta T-cell counts at about two months.

Unique molecular identifiers were incorporated during preparation of the TCRbeta library. TCRdb independently ran MiXCR on the PCR reads; one entry per CDR3 protein. This table holds approximately 650,000 distinct CDR3 sequences, roughly 13% found once. The sample holds a few counts of this clonotype. Its antigen is unknown. The germline V gene has CDR1 MDHEN and CDR2 SYDVKM. The CDR3 is 14 residues long. With V trimmed by 5 bases and J by 7 bases, 8 bases remained unmatched. The chain recombines TRBV28 with TRBJ2-1, with 7 bases that match TRBD1. The clonotype comes from a girl aged 2 to 9 with congenital amegakaryocytic thrombocytopenia, due to receive a stem cell transplant. The specimen comprised PBMCs, sampled before TCRalphabeta/CD19-depleted stem cell transplant. Here the CDR3 DNA reads TGTGCCAGCAGTGATGACAGGGCGATTAATGAGCAGTTCTTC. As protein: CASSDDRAINEQFF.